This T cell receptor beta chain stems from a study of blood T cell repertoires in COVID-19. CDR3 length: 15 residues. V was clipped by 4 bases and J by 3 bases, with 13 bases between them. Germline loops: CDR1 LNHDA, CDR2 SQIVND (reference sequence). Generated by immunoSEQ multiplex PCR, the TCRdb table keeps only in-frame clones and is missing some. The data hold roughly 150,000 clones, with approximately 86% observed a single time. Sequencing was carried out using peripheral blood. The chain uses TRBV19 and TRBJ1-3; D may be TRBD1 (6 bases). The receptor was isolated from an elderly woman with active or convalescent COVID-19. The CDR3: CASSTTGTHGNTIYF. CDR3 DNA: TGTGCCAGTAGTACCACCGGGACACATGGAAACACCATATATTTT.